The 23 T cell receptor beta chains reported below all come from one sample, sequenced in a study of blood T cell repertoires in COVID-19. Sequencing was performed with immunoSEQ multiplex PCR; in TCRdb, only in-frame clones are kept and a portion is missing. The table lists fewer than 25,000 clones, approximately 86% of them singletons. The sequencing input was peripheral blood. These receptors came from a human donor with acute or convalescent COVID-19. The donor label of this sample is uncertain.

The V call is TRBV19, the J call TRBJ1-5; D unclear. Per the germline V gene, CDR1 is LNHDA and CDR2 is SQIVND (reference sequence). This CDR3 is built from 16 residues. The germline V and J ends were trimmed by 0 bases and 1 base, with 10 bases remaining between them. CDR3 bases: TGTGCCAGTAGTATAGAGGAGGGAAGAAGCAATCAGCCCCAGCATTTT. It encodes CASSIEEGRSNQPQHF.

This clone was seen once. This chain uses TRBV5-6 with TRBJ1-6; tentative D call: TRBD1 (5 bases). CDR1 is SGHDT, CDR2 YYEEEE, per germline. The CDR3 runs to 17 residues. The V gene lost 1 base and the J gene lost 7 bases, with 18 bases spanning the gap. The CDR3 is CASSLQGWSWGNSPLHF. For the CDR3, the DNA is TGTGCCAGCAGCTTGCAGGGATGGTCTTGGGGAAATTCACCCCTCCACTTT.

The CDR3 sequence: CASSLTGTPEKLFF. CDR3 sequence (DNA): TGTGCCAGCAGCTTGACAGGGACGCCTGAAAAACTGTTTTTT. The rearrangement joins TRBV5-5 to TRBJ1-4, with a weak D call TRBD1 (6 bases). The CDR3 runs 14 residues. V gave up 1 base and J gave up 7 bases, with 11 bases separating them. CDR1 is SGHKS, CDR2 YYEKEE, per germline (reference sequence).

In DNA form, the CDR3 reads TGCAGCGCCACTAGCTTGGCCTACGAGCAGTACTTC. It codes for CSATSLAYEQYF. The gene calls are TRBV29-1 and TRBJ2-7; a possible D gene is TRBD2 (6 bases). Trimming stripped 7 bases from V and 2 bases from J, with 12 bases between. The CDR3 contains 12 residues. Germline CDR1 is SQVTM and CDR2 is ANQGSEA.

This chain uses TRBV7-3 with TRBJ1-2, with unresolved D. This CDR3 region has 16 residues. V was pared by 1 base and J by 8 bases, with 20 bases between. Germline loops: CDR1 SGHTA, CDR2 FQGTGA. CDR3 bases: TGTGCCAGCAGCTTAAACCCCGCGGGAAACCTGGGGGGCTACACCTTC. Its translation: CASSLNPAGNLGGYTF.

This sequence joins TRBV9 and TRBJ1-1; a possible D gene is TRBD1 (5 bases). Germline V lookup: CDR1 SGDLS, CDR2 YYNGEE. Trimming removed 3 bases from V and 0 bases from J, with 12 bases in between. CDR3 length: 15 amino acids. In nucleotides, the CDR3 is TGTGCCAGCAGCGAACAGGTCAACATGAACACTGAAGCTTTCTTT. This gives the protein CASSEQVNMNTEAFF.

The CDR3 reads CASSRPAGVSTDTQYF. The CDR3 DNA is TGTGCCAGCAGCCGCCCAGCGGGGGTTAGCACAGATACGCAGTATTTT. This rearrangement joins TRBV3-1 (or the pseudogene TRBV3-2) to TRBJ2-3; 8 bases match TRBD2. The CDR3 extends over 16 amino acids. Germline CDR1 reads LGHDT; CDR2 reads YNNKEL (reference sequence). The junction had 6 bases not matched to a gene; V was cut back by 4 bases and J by 0 bases.

The chain recombines TRBV5-1 with TRBJ2-2; 7 nucleotides line up with TRBD1. The junction had 10 bases not matched to a gene; V was cut back by 6 bases and J by 2 bases. The CDR3 is 16 residues long. Germline CDR1 reads SGHRS; CDR2 reads YFSETQ. The DNA for the CDR3 is TGCGCCAGCAACCAAAGAGACAGGGCCAACACCGGGGAGCTGTTTTTT. This translates into CASNQRDRANTGELFF.

A few counts support this clone. The chain carries TRBV5-4 and TRBJ1-1; no clear D gene. The CDR3 loop spans 14 amino acids. V gave up 1 base and J gave up 7 bases, with 14 bases separating them. Germline loops: CDR1 SGHNT, CDR2 YYREEE (reference sequence). This chain's CDR3 is CASSLKEGRDEAFF. In nucleotides, the CDR3 is TGTGCCAGCAGCTTGAAAGAGGGTCGTGATGAAGCTTTCTTT.

This clone was picked up one time. The rearrangement uses TRBV25-1 and TRBJ2-1; TRBD1 matches 7 bases. The germline V gene encodes CDR1 MGHDK and CDR2 SYGVNS. This CDR3 is 15 amino acids long. Trimming at V came to 4 bases and at J to 7 bases, leaving 10 bases not matched to a gene. The CDR3 loop reads CASSGYKQGRNEQFF. The CDR3 bases are TGTGCCAGCAGTGGCTATAAACAGGGGCGGAATGAGCAGTTCTTC. Variable domain in full (rest from reference TRBV25-1 and TRBJ2-1): EADIYQTPRYLVIGTGKKITLECSQTMGHDKMYWYQQDPGMELHLIHYSYGVNSTEKGDLSSESTVSRIRTEHFPLTLESARPSHTSQYLCASSGYKQGRNEQFFGPGTRLTVL.

This rearrangement joins TRBV15 to TRBJ2-7; 8 positions match TRBD1. V dropped 1 base and J dropped 10; count of bases not matched to a gene: 9. CDR1 is LNHNV, CDR2 YYDKDF, per germline (reference sequence). The CDR3 contains 14 residues. The CDR3 loop reads CATSRGGQDHVQYF. In DNA, the CDR3 is TGTGCCACCAGCAGAGGGGGACAGGACCACGTACAGTACTTC. The full variable domain, with the rest looked up from reference TRBV15 and TRBJ2-7, is DAMVIQNPRYQVTQFGKPVTLSCSQTLNHNVMYWYQQKSSQAPKLLFHYYDKDFNNEADTPDNFQSRRPNTSFCFLDIRSPGLGDTAMYLCATSRGGQDHVQYFGPGTRLTVT.

The rearrangement joins TRBV18 to TRBJ2-5, with 8 bases that match TRBD1. V was pared by 3 bases and J by 3 bases, with 6 bases of the junction left unmatched. The length of the CDR3 is 15 residues. Looked up from germline, CDR1 is KGHSH and CDR2 is LQKENI. CDR3 sequence: CASSPPSGGEETQYF. The CDR3 DNA sequence: TGTGCCAGCTCACCCCCCTCAGGGGGCGAAGAGACCCAGTACTTC. Drawing the rest from reference TRBV18 and TRBJ2-5, the complete variable domain is NAGVMQNPRHLVRRRGQEARLRCSPMKGHSHVYWYRQLPEEGLKFMVYLQKENIIDESGMPKERFSAEFPKEGPSILRIQQVVRGDSAAYFCASSPPSGGEETQYFGPGTRLLVL.

This CDR3 is CASSSTAGTGGGGANVLTF. The CDR3 DNA reads TGTGCCAGCAGTTCCACCGCCGGGACAGGGGGAGGTGGGGCCAACGTCCTGACTTTC. The chain joins TRBV7-6 to TRBJ2-6, with 11 bases fitting TRBD1. The ends lost 6 bases at V and 3 bases at J; junction bases unmatched: 13. Germline V CDR1 and CDR2: SGHVS, FNYEAQ. CDR3 length: 19 amino acids.

The V call is TRBV19, the J call TRBJ1-6; the D is unclear. Per the germline V gene, CDR1 is LNHDA and CDR2 is SQIVND (reference sequence). With 3 bases removed from V and 7 bases from J, the gap between germline ends came to 4 bases. This CDR3 is 12 amino acids long. This CDR3 is CASSMQNSPLHF. For the CDR3, the DNA is TGTGCCAGTAGTATGCAGAATTCACCCCTCCACTTT.

The gene calls are TRBV7-2 and TRBJ2-2; D remains ambiguous. Trimming left V 5 bases short and J 6 bases short, with 16 bases between. Germline CDR1 SGHTA, CDR2 FQGNSA. The CDR3 spans 15 residues. CDR3 DNA: TGTGCCAGCAGCGCCCGCGTTCCCTCGGCCGGGGAGCTGTTTTTT. Its translation: CASSARVPSAGELFF.

The J gene is TRBJ2-7, the V gene TRBV27; TRBD1 aligns across 8 bases. The CDR3 covers 16 residues. The germline V gene encodes CDR1 MNHEY and CDR2 SMNVEV (reference sequence). Trimming took 6 bases from V and 7 from J; bases not matched to a gene: 17. The CDR3, as DNA: TGTGCCAGCAGCAACCGTGGCACCAGGGGGCTAGGGGAGCAGTACTTC. Its translation: CASSNRGTRGLGEQYF.

V is TRBV5-1 and J is TRBJ2-1, with D possibly matching TRBD2 (6 bases). Germline V gene lookup returns CDR1 SGHRS and CDR2 YFSETQ. There are 17 residues in the CDR3. The V gene lost 0 bases and the J gene lost 0 bases, with 13 bases spanning the gap. CDR3 nucleotides: TGCGCCAGCAGCTTGGGCCTAGCGATGAGCTCCTACAATGAGCAGTTCTTC. This gives the protein CASSLGLAMSSYNEQFF.

Here the CDR3 reads CASSSEAIYGYTF. The CDR3 nucleotides are TGTGCCAGCAGCTCGGAGGCGATTTATGGCTACACCTTC. This chain links TRBV5-4 with TRBJ1-2; the D is unclear. The V end was cut by 3 bases, the J end by 5 bases, with 11 bases between. The CDR3 runs 13 residues. Germline V gives CDR1 SGHNT, CDR2 YYREEE (reference sequence).

The chain joins TRBV7-6 to TRBJ2-1; the match to TRBD1 covers 7 bases. The CDR3 covers 16 residues. Germline CDR1 SGHVS, CDR2 FNYEAQ. With 0 bases clipped from V and 8 bases from J, the junction kept 10 bases outside the gene matches. CDR3: CASSLAKGAGWDEQFF. For the CDR3, the DNA is TGTGCCAGCAGCTTAGCGAAGGGGGCGGGTTGGGATGAGCAGTTCTTC. The entire variable domain, with the rest obtained from reference TRBV7-6 and TRBJ2-1, is as follows: GAGVSQSPRYKVTKRGQDVALRCDPISGHVSLYWYRQALGQGPEFLTYFNYEAQQDKSGLPNDRFSAERPEGSISTLTIQRTEQRDSAMYRCASSLAKGAGWDEQFFGPGTRLTVL.

The chain recombines TRBV5-1 with TRBJ2-1, with TRBD2 matching over 11 bases. This CDR3 is built from 15 residues. CDR1 and CDR2 (germline): SGHRS, YFSETQ. V dropped 3 bases and J dropped 5; count of bases not matched to a gene: 4. Here the CDR3 DNA reads TGCGCCAGCAGCTCGTTAGCGGGAGGGGACAATGAGCAGTTCTTC. Encoded protein: CASSSLAGGDNEQFF. The whole variable domain, filled in from reference TRBV5-1 and TRBJ2-1, reads KAGVTQTPRYLIKTRGQQVTLSCSPISGHRSVSWYQQTPGQGLQFLFEYFSETQRNKGNFPGRFSGRQFSNSRSEMNVSTLELGDSALYLCASSSLAGGDNEQFFGPGTRLTVL.

This chain uses TRBV11-2 with TRBJ2-5; TRBD2 aligns across 9 bases. V was clipped by 0 bases and J by 5 bases; unmatched bases: 7. The CDR3 contains 16 residues. CDR1 is SGHAT, CDR2 FQNNGV, per germline. The chain's CDR3 is CASSLERAGGGETQYF. The CDR3 nucleotides read TGTGCCAGCAGCTTAGAAAGAGCGGGAGGCGGGGAGACCCAGTACTTC.

V and J are TRBV6-6 and TRBJ2-3, with 14 bases that match TRBD2. CDR1 and CDR2 from the germline V gene are MNHNY and SVGAGI (reference sequence). J gave up 5 bases and V 6 bases, and 19 bases lay outside the gene matches. The CDR3 sequence is 20 residues long. The CDR3: CASSPVGTSGGPGGLDTQYF. DNA of the CDR3: TGTGCCAGCAGCCCCGTCGGGACTAGCGGGGGCCCCGGAGGATTAGATACGCAGTATTTT.

This clone was detected once. The chain is built from TRBV2 and TRBJ1-5, with D possibly being TRBD1 (6 bases). The V end was cut by 3 bases, the J end by 1 base, with 10 bases between. Germline V gene data show CDR1 as SNHLY and CDR2 as FYNNEI. The CDR3 runs 15 residues. The CDR3 loop is CASSDQGMSNQPQHF. The CDR3 DNA reads as TGTGCCAGCAGTGACCAGGGGATGAGCAATCAGCCCCAGCATTTT.